This TCR beta chain was captured in a study of Graves' ophthalmopathy and Graves' hyperthyroidism. Amplifying from RNA transcripts, the study obtained TCR beta CDR3 regions. The workflow started with a first-round RT-PCR run with HTBI primers and then moved on to a second-round multiplex PCR. TCRdb reprocessed the multiplex PCR reads with MiXCR, giving one entry per CDR3 protein. The table has 500,000 to 700,000 distinct CDR3 sequences, over 20% seen once; the top ten hold approximately 6.9%. CDR3 length: 12 residues. Germline V gives CDR1 ENHRY, CDR2 SYGVKD. V was pared by 3 bases and J by 7 bases, with 9 bases between.

The clonotype comes from a woman aged 18-29 years with stable Graves' hyperthyroidism. Some clones in this sample may be carry-over from other donors' samples. The sample was peripheral blood. The rearrangement uses TRBV10-3 and TRBJ2-5; D possibly corresponds to TRBD1 (5 bases). The CDR3: CAISDSGLTQYF. The DNA for the CDR3 is TGTGCCATCAGTGATTCAGGGTTGACCCAGTACTTC.